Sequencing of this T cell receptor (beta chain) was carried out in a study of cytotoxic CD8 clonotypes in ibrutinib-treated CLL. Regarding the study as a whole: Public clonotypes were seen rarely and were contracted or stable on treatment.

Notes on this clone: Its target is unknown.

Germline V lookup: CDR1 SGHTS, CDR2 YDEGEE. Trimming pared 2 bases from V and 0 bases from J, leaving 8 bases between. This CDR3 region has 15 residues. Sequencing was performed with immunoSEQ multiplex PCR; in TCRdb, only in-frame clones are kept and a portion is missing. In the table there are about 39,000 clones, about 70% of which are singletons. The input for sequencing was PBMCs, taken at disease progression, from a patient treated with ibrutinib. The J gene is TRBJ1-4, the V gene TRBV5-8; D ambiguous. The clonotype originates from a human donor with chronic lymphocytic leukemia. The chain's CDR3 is CASSLGAATNEKLFF. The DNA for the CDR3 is TGTGCCAGCAGCTTAGGTGCGGCAACTAATGAAAAACTGTTTTTT.